This T cell receptor (beta chain) is from a study of cytomegalovirus exposure and HLA in healthy donors. Study as a whole: HLA-typed donors were the source of 80 million to 90 million unique TCRs, which an early data release held.

With 0 bases removed from V and 2 bases from J, the gap between germline ends came to 18 bases. Germline-derived CDR1 and CDR2 are SGDLS and YYNGEE. The CDR3 covers 17 residues. Note on this clone: Its target is not known.

60 Vbeta and 13 Jbeta primers were used in PCR. The data were produced by immunoSEQ multiplex PCR, yet TCRdb's version contains in-frame clones alone and is incomplete. The table records tens of thousands of clones, 65% to 80% of them present only once. Study results and caveats: In a later analysis, the majority of CMV-associated beta chains seemingly showed HLA restriction. Cytomegalovirus status, reportedly, was diagnosed with high specificity and sensitivity by the classifier. In all likelihood, a cluster of highly shared sequence variants was a sequencing artifact.

The chain couples TRBV9 to TRBJ2-7; D perhaps matches TRBD2 (6 bases). This TCR was sampled from a man aged 30 to 45 in good health and CMV-seronegative. Sequenced sample: PBMCs. CDR3 DNA sequence: TGTGCCAGCAGCGTAGGGTCTTCTGGCGGGATACCCTACGAGCAGTACTTC. Translating it yields CASSVGSSGGIPYEQYF.